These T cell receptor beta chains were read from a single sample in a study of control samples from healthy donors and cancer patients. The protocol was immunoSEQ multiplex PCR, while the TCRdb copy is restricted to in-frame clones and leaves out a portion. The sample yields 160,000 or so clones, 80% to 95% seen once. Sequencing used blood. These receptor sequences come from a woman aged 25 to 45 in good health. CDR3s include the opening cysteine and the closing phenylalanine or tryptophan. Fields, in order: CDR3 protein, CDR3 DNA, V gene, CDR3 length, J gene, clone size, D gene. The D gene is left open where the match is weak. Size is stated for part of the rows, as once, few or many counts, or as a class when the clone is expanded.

CDR3: CAWDPGQGYEQYF; DNA: TGTGCCTGGGATCCGGGACAGGGATACGAGCAGTACTTC; V: TRBV30; length: 13; J: TRBJ2-7; size: -; D: TRBD1
CDR3: CASSLARETKQYF; DNA: TGTGCCAGCAGCTTGGCCAGGGAAACGAAGCAGTACTTC; V: TRBV5-4; length: 13; J: TRBJ2-7; size: -; D: -
CDR3: CASSQVGRGSLTGEAFF; DNA: TGCGCCAGCAGCCAAGTAGGCAGGGGGAGTCTCACTGGTGAAGCTTTCTTT; V: TRBV4-1; length: 17; J: TRBJ1-1; size: -; D: TRBD1
CDR3: CASSRLGAVDTQYF; DNA: TGTGCCAGCAGTAGGTTGGGCGCGGTAGATACGCAGTATTTT; V: TRBV7-3; length: 14; J: TRBJ2-3; size: -; D: -
CDR3: CASSTGGRTNEKLFF; DNA: TGTGCCAGCAGTACAGGGGGCCGAACTAATGAAAAACTGTTTTTT; V: TRBV28; length: 15; J: TRBJ1-4; size: -; D: TRBD1
CDR3: CASSHSAGSKGYTF; DNA: TGTGCCAGCAGCCACTCTGCGGGAAGTAAGGGCTACACCTTC; V: TRBV7-9; length: 14; J: TRBJ1-2; size: -; D: -
CDR3: CASSLGGQGGTDTQYF; DNA: TGCGCCAGCTCCTTGGGCGGACAGGGGGGCACAGATACGCAGTATTTT; V: TRBV5-1; length: 16; J: TRBJ2-3; size: -; D: TRBD1
CDR3: CAWSNRDFDHEQYF; DNA: TGTGCCTGGAGTAACCGGGACTTCGACCACGAGCAGTACTTC; V: TRBV30; length: 14; J: TRBJ2-7; size: -; D: -
CDR3: CASSLTELAGMDTQYF; DNA: TGTGCCAGCAGCTTAACTGAACTAGCGGGAATGGATACGCAGTATTTT; V: TRBV7-3; length: 16; J: TRBJ2-3; size: -; D: TRBD2
CDR3: CASSQLDRVQETQYF; DNA: TGCGCCAGCAGCCAATTAGATCGCGTCCAAGAGACCCAGTACTTC; V: TRBV4-1; length: 15; J: TRBJ2-5; size: -; D: -
CDR3: CASSLGWGTGNTIYF; DNA: TGTGCCAGCAGCTTAGGGTGGGGTACTGGAAACACCATATATTTT; V: TRBV7-6; length: 15; J: TRBJ1-3; size: -; D: -
CDR3: CSVAGPDQPQHF; DNA: TGCAGCGTTGCGGGGCCCGATCAGCCCCAGCATTTT; V: TRBV29-1; length: 12; J: TRBJ1-5; size: once; D: -
CDR3: CASSETSGSINEQFF; DNA: TGTGCCAGCAGTGAGACTAGCGGGAGTATTAATGAGCAGTTCTTC; V: TRBV6-1; length: 15; J: TRBJ2-1; size: once; D: TRBD2
CDR3: CASSPRPGLYEQYF; DNA: TGCGCCAGCAGTCCCCGTCCGGGCCTCTACGAGCAGTACTTC; V: TRBV5-1; length: 14; J: TRBJ2-7; size: -; D: -
CDR3: CASSAGQGANTEAFF; DNA: TGCGCCAGCAGCGCGGGACAGGGTGCAAACACTGAAGCTTTCTTT; V: TRBV5-1; length: 15; J: TRBJ1-1; size: -; D: TRBD1
CDR3: CASSLGDRGYTEAFF; DNA: TGTGCCAGCAGCTTAGGGGACAGGGGTTATACTGAAGCTTTCTTT; V: TRBV13; length: 15; J: TRBJ1-1; size: once; D: TRBD1
CDR3: CASSLGQGATYYEQYF; DNA: TGTGCCAGCAGTTTGGGACAGGGGGCGACCTACTACGAGCAGTACTTC; V: TRBV27; length: 16; J: TRBJ2-7; size: -; D: TRBD1
CDR3: CASSLRLAGAPYNEQFF; DNA: TGTGCCAGCAGTTTAAGGCTAGCGGGAGCCCCCTACAATGAGCAGTTCTTC; V: TRBV27; length: 17; J: TRBJ2-1; size: -; D: TRBD2
CDR3: CASYGGSTNEKLFF; DNA: TGTGCCAGTTACGGGGGTTCAACTAATGAAAAACTGTTTTTT; V: TRBV18; length: 14; J: TRBJ1-4; size: -; D: -
CDR3: CASSKNSDKETQYF; DNA: TGCGCCAGCAGCAAGAACTCCGATAAAGAGACCCAGTACTTC; V: TRBV5-1; length: 14; J: TRBJ2-5; size: -; D: -
CDR3: CASSGMGRGGGRMGYTF; DNA: TGTGCCAGCAGCGGGATGGGCAGGGGAGGGGGAAGAATGGGCTACACCTTC; V: TRBV25-1; length: 17; J: TRBJ1-2; size: -; D: -
CDR3: CASYVAGEDYRTRENEQFF; DNA: TGTGCCAGCTATGTTGCGGGGGAGGACTACCGAACGAGGGAGAATGAGCAGTTCTTC; V: TRBV21-1; length: 19; J: TRBJ2-1; size: -; D: -
CDR3: CATSSASGTHYGYTF; DNA: TGTGCCACCAGCAGCGCGTCCGGGACACACTATGGCTACACCTTC; V: TRBV15; length: 15; J: TRBJ1-2; size: -; D: -
CDR3: CASSLDSGKNIQYF; DNA: TGTGCCAGCAGCTTAGATTCTGGGAAAAACATTCAGTACTTC; V: TRBV7-8; length: 14; J: TRBJ2-4; size: once; D: -
CDR3: CASSPTRDAPNNEQFF; DNA: TGTGCCAGCAGCCCGACCCGCGACGCTCCAAACAATGAGCAGTTCTTC; V: TRBV7-3; length: 16; J: TRBJ2-1; size: -; D: -
CDR3: CASSLAGTGYNSPLHF; DNA: TGTGCCAGCAGCTTAGCCGGGACAGGTTATAATTCACCCCTCCACTTT; V: TRBV7-2; length: 16; J: TRBJ1-6; size: few; D: TRBD1
CDR3: CASSPGLAGTGNEQFF; DNA: TGTGCCAGCTCACCTGGACTAGCGGGGACGGGGAATGAGCAGTTCTTC; V: TRBV18; length: 16; J: TRBJ2-1; size: -; D: TRBD2
CDR3: CASSSGLGQTNEQFF; DNA: TGCGCCAGCAGCTCGGGGCTAGGACAGACTAATGAGCAGTTCTTC; V: TRBV5-1; length: 15; J: TRBJ2-1; size: -; D: -
CDR3: CASSFDDGANVLTF; DNA: TGCGCCAGCAGCTTCGACGATGGGGCCAACGTCCTGACTTTC; V: TRBV5-1; length: 14; J: TRBJ2-6; size: -; D: -
CDR3: CASSQGAPGLAGTHEQFF; DNA: TGCGCCAGCAGCCAAGGAGCTCCAGGACTAGCGGGAACCCATGAGCAGTTCTTC; V: TRBV4-1; length: 18; J: TRBJ2-1; size: once; D: TRBD2
CDR3: CASSDRGISGNTIYF; DNA: TGTGCCAGCAGTGACAGGGGCATCTCTGGAAACACCATATATTTT; V: TRBV28; length: 15; J: TRBJ1-3; size: -; D: TRBD1
CDR3: CAPDLTGGIVLTSTDTQYF; DNA: TGTGCCCCGGACCTGACTGGCGGGATCGTTTTGACTAGCACAGATACGCAGTATTTT; V: TRBV24-1; length: 19; J: TRBJ2-3; size: -; D: -
CDR3: CASSQDGQAYNEQFF; DNA: TGTGCCAGCAGCCAAGATGGACAGGCCTACAATGAGCAGTTCTTC; V: TRBV3-1/TRBV3-2; length: 15; J: TRBJ2-1; size: -; D: TRBD1
CDR3: CASSSLYEQYF; DNA: TGTGCCAGCAGCTCCTTGTACGAGCAGTACTTC; V: TRBV11-2; length: 11; J: TRBJ2-7; size: -; D: -
CDR3: CASSSLRSPLHF; DNA: TGTGCCAGCAGTTCCCTTCGTTCACCCCTCCACTTT; V: TRBV28; length: 12; J: TRBJ1-6; size: -; D: -
CDR3: CATSGLVKINEQFF; DNA: TGTGCCACTTCGGGACTAGTCAAGATCAATGAGCAGTTCTTC; V: TRBV19; length: 14; J: TRBJ2-1; size: -; D: TRBD2
CDR3: CATSPPADSGELFF; DNA: TGTGCCACCAGTCCCCCGGCCGATTCCGGGGAGCTGTTTTTT; V: TRBV24-1; length: 14; J: TRBJ2-2; size: -; D: -
CDR3: CASSSPGTPSETQYF; DNA: TGTGCCAGCAGCTCCCCCGGGACTCCCTCGGAGACCCAGTACTTC; V: TRBV28; length: 15; J: TRBJ2-5; size: -; D: -
CDR3: CASSSLLAGVNTDTQYF; DNA: TGTGCCAGCAGTTCGCTTCTAGCGGGAGTGAATACAGATACGCAGTATTTT; V: TRBV11-2; length: 17; J: TRBJ2-3; size: -; D: TRBD2
CDR3: CSAEQGEKLFF; DNA: TGCAGTGCGGAACAGGGTGAAAAACTGTTTTTT; V: TRBV20-1; length: 11; J: TRBJ1-4; size: -; D: -
CDR3: CASTAGNSGNTIYF; DNA: TGCGCCAGCACGGCAGGAAACTCTGGAAACACCATATATTTT; V: TRBV5-1; length: 14; J: TRBJ1-3; size: -; D: -
CDR3: CASRPQGLVCYEQYF; DNA: TGCGCCAGCAGACCTCAGGGGCTCGTATGCTACGAGCAGTACTTC; V: TRBV23-1; length: 15; J: TRBJ2-7; size: -; D: -
CDR3: CASSEPRVTRETQYF; DNA: TGTGCCAGCAGTGAACCCCGGGTCACGCGAGAGACCCAGTACTTC; V: TRBV6-1; length: 15; J: TRBJ2-5; size: -; D: -
CDR3: CASSPRGGNKGYTF; DNA: TGTGCCAGCAGCCCCCGGGGGGGAAATAAGGGCTACACCTTC; V: TRBV3-1/TRBV3-2; length: 14; J: TRBJ1-2; size: -; D: -
CDR3: CASSWEGELFF; DNA: TGTGCCAGCAGCTGGGAAGGGGAGCTGTTTTTT; V: TRBV7-9; length: 11; J: TRBJ2-2; size: -; D: -
CDR3: CASSFGTEAFF; DNA: TGCGCCAGCAGCTTCGGCACTGAAGCTTTCTTT; V: TRBV5-1; length: 11; J: TRBJ1-1; size: once; D: -
CDR3: CASSPGQFF; DNA: TGTGCCAGCTCACCGGGACAGTTCTTC; V: TRBV18; length: 9; J: TRBJ2-1; size: -; D: -
CDR3: CASSNRLGRESADTQYF; DNA: TGCGCCAGCAGCAACCGACTAGGGCGGGAGAGTGCAGATACGCAGTATTTT; V: TRBV4-1; length: 17; J: TRBJ2-3; size: -; D: TRBD2
CDR3: CASTRAGAETQYF; DNA: TGTGCCAGCACGCGAGCGGGAGCTGAGACCCAGTACTTC; V: TRBV2; length: 13; J: TRBJ2-5; size: -; D: TRBD2
CDR3: CASSIGTGSNQPQHF; DNA: TGTGCCAGTAGTATCGGAACCGGGAGCAATCAGCCCCAGCATTTT; V: TRBV19; length: 15; J: TRBJ1-5; size: -; D: -
CDR3: CASSIFWEETQYF; DNA: TGTGCCAGTAGTATTTTCTGGGAAGAGACCCAGTACTTC; V: TRBV19; length: 13; J: TRBJ2-5; size: once; D: -
CDR3: CATSDLRGTGELFF; DNA: TGTGCCACCAGTGATTTAAGAGGGACCGGGGAGCTGTTTTTT; V: TRBV24-1; length: 14; J: TRBJ2-2; size: -; D: -
CDR3: CASSPTLAGIYEQYF; DNA: TGTGCCAGCAGTCCCACCCTAGCGGGAATCTACGAGCAGTACTTC; V: TRBV27; length: 15; J: TRBJ2-7; size: few; D: TRBD2
CDR3: CASSVEGAETQYF; DNA: TGCGCCAGCAGTGTCGAGGGGGCCGAGACCCAGTACTTC; V: TRBV10-1; length: 13; J: TRBJ2-5; size: -; D: TRBD1
CDR3: CASSIVGHGGNQPQHF; DNA: TGTGCCAGTAGTATAGTCGGGCATGGTGGCAATCAGCCCCAGCATTTT; V: TRBV19; length: 16; J: TRBJ1-5; size: -; D: -
CDR3: CASSGRAASYEQYF; DNA: TGCGCCAGCAGCGGTCGGGCAGCTTCCTACGAGCAGTACTTC; V: TRBV5-1; length: 14; J: TRBJ2-7; size: -; D: -